This T cell receptor (beta chain) was found in a study of blood T cell repertoires in COVID-19 (TCRdb year 2020). Some background on the complete study: Samples covering the acute and convalescent phases of COVID-19 were provided by collaborators in the United States, Italy and Spain. The prospective study material was composed of cDNA or gDNA derived from T cells, B-cell-depleted T cells, or PBMCs. The dataset comprised deeply sampled blood TCRbeta repertoires from subjects exposed to, actively infected with, or recovered from COVID-19. The repertoires were made available in a free public database intended to serve as a resource for research on the immune response to SARS-CoV-2. Samples came from the ongoing ImmuneRACE study (first 160 participants) plus 1,254 subjects from 6 global collaborators. Nearly every sample came with metadata listing a de-identified subject ID, COVID-19 status, age in years and sex. Where available, HLA class I and class II types were obtained from metadata supplied by the sample provider rather than from assay-based typing.

The immunoSEQ Assay, a bias-controlled multiplex PCR, was used to amplify TCRbeta CDR3 regions from genomic DNA. The published analysis was carried out like this. The number of nucleated cells in each sample was estimated from the amplification of reference gene primers within the assay. Sequence reads were collapsed and filtered to measure the absolute abundance of every unique TCRbeta CDR3 rearrangement. For each sample, productive Simpson clonality was calculated as the square root of Simpson's diversity index across productive rearrangements. TCRdb stores this immuneACCESS table with in-frame sequences only. Part of the clones is absent; in the studies checked, under half of the shortfall reflects unresolved V genes, and no reason is known for the rest. The DNA gave D and trimming, while V, J and clone size come from that table. Present in this sample are 110,000 or so clones, 85% of which were seen just once. 10% to 15% of the sample belongs to the ten largest clones.

The collaborating institutions used their own protocols to collect whole blood in K2EDTA tubes. Collaborator samples were shipped for TCRbeta analysis as frozen whole blood, isolated PBMCs, or DNA extracted from either sample type. The full study reports these points: The amount of clinical and demographic metadata varied by source and participant and was provided uncurated.

Regarding this clone: This receptor's antigen is unknown. No base quality information exists; no much larger clone differs at one position.

Sequencing used peripheral blood. The clonotype comes from a human donor in a cohort sampled during active COVID-19.

Here is the DNA: TGTGCCAGCAGCTCCCTGGAGGGGGGGGCCTACAATGAGCAGTTCTTC. Its protein is CASSSLEGGAYNEQFF. The V gene is TRBV11-2 and the J gene is TRBJ2-1; TRBD2 could be the D gene, as 7 bases match. Between the V and J ends, shortened by 4 bases and 2 bases respectively, the junction contains 15 bases. There are 16 amino acids in the CDR3, from cysteine to phenylalanine inclusive. Solely the CDR3 DNA is kept, with 48 bases framed from the first base. CDR1 is given as SGHAT and CDR2 as FQNNGV, both from the germline V gene.